This entry lists 17 T cell receptor beta chains sequenced from one sample in a study of T cell responses to AZD1222 COVID-19 vaccine (dated by TCRdb to 2020 to 2022). The library was obtained by the immunoSEQ multiplex PCR assay. TCRdb carries this immuneACCESS record with in-frame sequences only. Its versions omit some clonotypes, under half of them owing to an unresolved V gene in the studies checked, with the rest unexplained. Present in this sample are 70,000 to 90,000 clones, around nine tenths of which were seen just once. The ten largest clones capture roughly 18% of the sample. The time point label on this specimen signifies: about 28 days (+/-7) after the second vaccine dose. Specimen: peripheral blood, collected 28 days after the second AZD1222 dose. Receptors originate from an adult who received the AZD1222 COVID-19 vaccine.

The chain has TRBV7-2 and TRBJ2-5, with D unresolved. Per the germline V gene, CDR1 is SGHTA and CDR2 is FQGNSA. The ends were cut back, 0 bases at V and 0 bases at J, with 8 bases in the middle. CDR3 length equals 15 residues. The CDR3 coding sequence is TGTGCCAGCAGCTTAGCTAGCTTTAACCAAGAGACCCAGTACTTC. It is translated as CASSLASFNQETQYF.

The chain recombines TRBV3-1 (or the pseudogene TRBV3-2) with TRBJ1-2; maybe TRBD1 (6 bases). The CDR3 totals 15 residues. V was cut by 3 bases and J by 4 bases, with 15 bases left in between. Germline V gene data show CDR1 as LGHDT and CDR2 as YNNKEL (reference sequence). The CDR3 bases are TGTGCCAGCAGCCAGGCCCGCAGGGGAGGCTATGGCTACACCTTC. It codes for CASSQARRGGYGYTF.

V is TRBV7-9 and J is TRBJ1-1, with a possible D match to TRBD1 (6 bases). V gave up 5 bases and J gave up 2 bases, with 12 bases separating them. Germline V gives CDR1 SEHNR, CDR2 FQNEAQ (reference sequence). This CDR3 is built from 14 residues. The CDR3 here is CASSLGAGNTEAFF. The CDR3 DNA is TGTGCCAGCAGCCTGGGGGCGGGAAACACTGAAGCTTTCTTT.

This clone was seen a single time. This chain uses TRBV30 with TRBJ1-1; D not resolved. Per germline, CDR1 GTSNPN and CDR2 SVGIG (reference sequence). V shed 2 bases and J shed 5 bases, with 6 bases lying between them. This CDR3 spans 11 amino acids. As DNA, the CDR3 is TGTGCCTGGAGTTTGAGGACTGAAGCTTTCTTT. This sequence encodes CAWSLRTEAFF.

The gene calls are TRBV29-1 and TRBJ1-4; D is possibly TRBD1 (5 bases). Germline V gives CDR1 SQVTM, CDR2 ANQGSEA. The CDR3 totals 14 residues. Trimming pared 6 bases from V and 8 bases from J, leaving 19 bases between. CDR3 nucleotides: TGCAGCGTCCTCCACAGGAGGGCAGAAGAAAAACTGTTTTTT. Amino acid sequence: CSVLHRRAEEKLFF.

V is TRBV3-1 (or the pseudogene TRBV3-2) and J is TRBJ2-5, with TRBD2 as a possible D gene (6 bases). CDR1 and CDR2 (germline): LGHDT, YNNKEL (reference sequence). CDR3 size: 16 residues. Deletions cut 0 bases from V and 4 bases from J, with 15 bases between. The CDR3 DNA reads TGTGCCAGCAGCCAAGACTTAGCGAGGGGAGGAGAGACCCAGTACTTC. Its protein is CASSQDLARGGETQYF.

This rearrangement joins TRBV19 to TRBJ1-4, with D uncertain. Germline V lookup: CDR1 LNHDA, CDR2 SQIVND (reference sequence). The V gene lost 7 bases and the J gene lost 4 bases, with 7 bases spanning the gap. This CDR3 contains 12 residues. The CDR3 region has the DNA TGTGCCAGTATCGGGAGTAATGAAAAACTGTTTTTT. The encoded protein is CASIGSNEKLFF.

V usage is TRBV3-1 (or the pseudogene TRBV3-2) and J usage is TRBJ1-5, with unresolved D. Germline V gene data show CDR1 as LGHDT and CDR2 as YNNKEL (reference sequence). This CDR3 spans 17 amino acids. With 0 bases removed from V and 6 bases from J, the gap between germline ends came to 18 bases. CDR3 nucleotide sequence: TGTGCCAGCAGCCAAGACCCGATTCCGGGTATGGGTCAGCCCCAGCATTTT. Translating it yields CASSQDPIPGMGQPQHF.

The V and J genes are TRBV27 and TRBJ2-1, with 10 nucleotides matching TRBD2. The CDR3 runs to 15 residues. After removal of 1 base from V and 6 bases from J, the junction contained 3 bases not matched to a gene. Germline CDR1 MNHEY, CDR2 SMNVEV (reference sequence). CDR3 DNA sequence: TGTGCCAGCAGTTTATTGTTAGCGGGGGGCAATGAGCAGTTCTTC. Protein product: CASSLLLAGGNEQFF.

The rearrangement joins TRBV6-5 to TRBJ1-6, with D perhaps TRBD1 (5 bases). Germline CDR1 MNHEY, CDR2 SVGAGI. The CDR3 loop spans 14 amino acids. V lost 6 bases to trimming and J lost 4 bases, with 10 bases between them. CDR3 bases: TGTGCCAGCAGGAGGGGCTGGTATAATTCACCCCTCCACTTT. Its translation is CASRRGWYNSPLHF.

The gene calls are TRBV19 and TRBJ1-5; D remains ambiguous. V lost 0 bases and J 6 bases, leaving 3 bases between the germline ends. The V gene's germline CDR1 is LNHDA and CDR2 SQIVND (reference sequence). CDR3 size: 12 residues. CDR3 bases: TGTGCCAGTAGTATAGAACGTCAGCCCCAGCATTTT. Its protein is CASSIERQPQHF.

The chain joins TRBV7-9 to TRBJ1-1; no firm D call. Trimming took 5 bases from V and 10 from J, leaving 17 bases between them. The CDR3 is 13 amino acids. Germline V lookup: CDR1 SEHNR, CDR2 FQNEAQ (reference sequence). Written as DNA, the CDR3 is TGTGCCAGCAGCCGAGAGGGCCGGCCCGGAGCTTTCTTT. This sequence encodes CASSREGRPGAFF. Based on the CDR3 plus reference TRBV7-9 and TRBJ1-1, the full variable domain is DTGVSQNPRHKITKRGQNVTFRCDPISEHNRLYWYRQTLGQGPEFLTYFQNEAQLEKSRLLSDRFSAERPKGSFSTLEIQRTEQGDSAMYLCASSREGRPGAFFGQGTRLTVV.

This clone was seen only once. The CDR3 loop reads CASSQDIHGYNSPLHF. The CDR3 bases are TGCGCCAGCAGCCAAGACATTCACGGTTATAATTCACCCCTCCACTTT. The chain carries TRBV4-3 and TRBJ1-6; D unclear. The CDR3 has 16 residues. Trimming took off 0 bases at V and 4 bases at J, with 10 bases between the two ends. Germline CDR1 is LGHNA and CDR2 is YSLEER.

The gene calls are TRBV10-2 and TRBJ1-1, with D maybe TRBD1 (5 bases). Between the trimmed V and J ends, which lost 5 bases and 4 bases, there was a span of 8 bases. Germline V gene data show CDR1 as WSHSY and CDR2 as SAAADI. The CDR3 extends over 12 amino acids. The CDR3 coding sequence is TGCGCCAGCAGTTCGGGGGGCACTGAAGCTTTCTTT. This codes for CASSSGGTEAFF.

The rearrangement links TRBV25-1 to TRBJ1-1, with unresolved D. The V and J ends lost 0 bases and 3 bases respectively, with 5 bases between them. Germline CDR1 MGHDK, CDR2 SYGVNS. The CDR3 extends over 13 amino acids. The CDR3 loop reads CASSEYGDTEAFF. The CDR3 region has the DNA TGTGCCAGCAGTGAATACGGGGACACTGAAGCTTTCTTT.

The chain carries TRBV3-1 (or the pseudogene TRBV3-2) and TRBJ1-5; D is undetermined. V was trimmed by 0 bases and J by 2 bases, leaving 5 bases between them. The CDR3 length is 14 residues. From germline, CDR1 is LGHDT and CDR2 YNNKEL (reference sequence). CDR3 coding DNA: TGTGCCAGCAGCCAAGAACTCCGCAATCAGCCCCAGCATTTT. It translates to CASSQELRNQPQHF.

Written as DNA, the CDR3 is TGTGCCAGCAGCTTGGCCTCGGGGGCGGATGGCTACACCTTC. Its protein is CASSLASGADGYTF. V gene TRBV5-4 combines with J gene TRBJ1-2, with a weak D call TRBD1 (6 bases). The V end was cut by 0 bases, the J end by 6 bases, with 12 bases between. CDR3 length: 14 residues. CDR1 is SGHNT, CDR2 YYREEE, per germline (reference sequence).